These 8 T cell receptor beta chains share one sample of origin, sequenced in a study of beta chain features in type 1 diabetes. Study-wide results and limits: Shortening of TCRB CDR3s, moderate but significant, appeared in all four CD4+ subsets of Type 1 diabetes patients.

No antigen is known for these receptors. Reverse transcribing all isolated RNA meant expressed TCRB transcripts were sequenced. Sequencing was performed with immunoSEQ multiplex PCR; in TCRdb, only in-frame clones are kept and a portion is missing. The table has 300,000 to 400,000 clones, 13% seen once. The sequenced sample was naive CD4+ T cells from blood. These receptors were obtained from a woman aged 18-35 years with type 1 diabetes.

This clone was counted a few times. The CDR3 DNA is TGCGCCAGCAGCCAAGACGGGGGGACTAGCGGGAGGTACAATGAGCAGTTCTTC. This sequence encodes CASSQDGGTSGRYNEQFF. The rearrangement links TRBV4-3 to TRBJ2-1; the match to TRBD2 covers 15 bases. This CDR3 region has 18 residues. Trimming took 0 bases from V and 4 from J; bases not matched to a gene: 4. Germline V lookup: CDR1 LGHNA, CDR2 YSLEER.

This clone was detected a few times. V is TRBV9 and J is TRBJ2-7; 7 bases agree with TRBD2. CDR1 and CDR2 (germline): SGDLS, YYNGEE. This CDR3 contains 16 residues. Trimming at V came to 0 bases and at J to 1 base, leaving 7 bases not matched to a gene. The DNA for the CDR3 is TGTGCCAGCAGCGTAGGCGAGCGGGAATGGTCCTACGAGCAGTACTTC. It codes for CASSVGEREWSYEQYF.

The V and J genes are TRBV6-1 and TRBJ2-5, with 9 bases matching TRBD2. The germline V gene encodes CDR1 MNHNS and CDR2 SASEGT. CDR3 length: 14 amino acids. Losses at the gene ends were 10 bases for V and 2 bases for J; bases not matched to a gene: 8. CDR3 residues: CAISSAGGQETQYF. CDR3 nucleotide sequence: TGTGCCATCTCCTCGGCGGGAGGGCAAGAGACCCAGTACTTC.

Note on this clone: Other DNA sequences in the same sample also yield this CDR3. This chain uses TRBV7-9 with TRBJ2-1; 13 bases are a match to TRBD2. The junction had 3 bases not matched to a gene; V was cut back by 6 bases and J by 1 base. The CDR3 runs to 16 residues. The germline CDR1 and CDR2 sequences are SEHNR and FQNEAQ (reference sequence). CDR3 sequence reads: CASSLLAGGSYNEQFF. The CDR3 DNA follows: TGTGCCAGCAGTTTACTAGCGGGAGGGTCCTACAATGAGCAGTTCTTC.

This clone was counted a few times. CDR3 DNA: TGTGCCAGCGGAAATAGCGGAGCCCTCTCTTACAATGAGCAGTTCTTC. Encoded protein: CASGNSGALSYNEQFF. This chain joins TRBV7-3 and TRBJ2-1, with D possibly TRBD2 on 6 matching bases. Trimming left V 8 bases short and J 4 bases short, with 21 bases between. Germline CDR1 is SGHTA and CDR2 is FQGTGA. The CDR3 length is 16 residues.

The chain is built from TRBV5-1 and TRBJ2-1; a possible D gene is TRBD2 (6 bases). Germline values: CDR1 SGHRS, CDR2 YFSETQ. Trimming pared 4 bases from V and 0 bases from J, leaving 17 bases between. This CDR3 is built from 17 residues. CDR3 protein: CASSGPGAGPSYNEQFF. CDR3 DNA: TGCGCCAGCAGCGGCCCCGGGGCGGGGCCCTCCTACAATGAGCAGTTCTTC.

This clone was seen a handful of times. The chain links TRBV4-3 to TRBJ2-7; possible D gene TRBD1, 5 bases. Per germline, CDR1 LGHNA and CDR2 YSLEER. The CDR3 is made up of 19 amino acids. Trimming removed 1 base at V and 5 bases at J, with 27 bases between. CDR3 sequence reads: CASSQVAVGAGNGRNEQYV. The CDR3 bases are TGCGCCAGCAGCCAAGTTGCCGTGGGTGCAGGGAACGGTCGGAACGAGCAGTACGTC.

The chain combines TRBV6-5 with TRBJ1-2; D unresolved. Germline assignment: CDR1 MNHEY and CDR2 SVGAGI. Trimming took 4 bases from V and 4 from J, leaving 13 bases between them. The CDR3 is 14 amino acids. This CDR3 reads CASSSPGEAYGYTF. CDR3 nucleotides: TGTGCCAGCAGTTCCCCCGGGGAAGCCTATGGCTACACCTTC.